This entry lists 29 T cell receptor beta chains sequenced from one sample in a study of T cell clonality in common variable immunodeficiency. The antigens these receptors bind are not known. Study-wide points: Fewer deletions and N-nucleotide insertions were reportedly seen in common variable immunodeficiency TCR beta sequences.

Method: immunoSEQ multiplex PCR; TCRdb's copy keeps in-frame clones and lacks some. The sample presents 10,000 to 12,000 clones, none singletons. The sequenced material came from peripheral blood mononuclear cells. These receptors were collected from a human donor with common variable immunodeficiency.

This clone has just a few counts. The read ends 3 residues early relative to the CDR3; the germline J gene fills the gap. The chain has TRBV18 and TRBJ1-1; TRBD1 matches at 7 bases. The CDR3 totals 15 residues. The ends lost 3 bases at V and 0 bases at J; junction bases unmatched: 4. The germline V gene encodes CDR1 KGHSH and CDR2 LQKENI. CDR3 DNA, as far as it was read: TGTGCCAGCTCACCTAACAGGGGACTGAACACTGAA. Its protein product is CASSPNRGLNTE. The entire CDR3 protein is CASSPNRGLNTEAFF.

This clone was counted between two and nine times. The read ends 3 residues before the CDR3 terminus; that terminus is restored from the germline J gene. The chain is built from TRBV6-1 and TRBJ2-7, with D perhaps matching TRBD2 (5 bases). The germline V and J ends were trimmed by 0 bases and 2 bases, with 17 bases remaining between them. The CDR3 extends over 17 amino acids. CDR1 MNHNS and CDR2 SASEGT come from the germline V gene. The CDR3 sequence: CASSEAGRTRVPYEQYF. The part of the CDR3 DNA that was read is TGTGCCAGCAGTGAAGCGGGTAGAACTAGGGTCCCCTACGAG.

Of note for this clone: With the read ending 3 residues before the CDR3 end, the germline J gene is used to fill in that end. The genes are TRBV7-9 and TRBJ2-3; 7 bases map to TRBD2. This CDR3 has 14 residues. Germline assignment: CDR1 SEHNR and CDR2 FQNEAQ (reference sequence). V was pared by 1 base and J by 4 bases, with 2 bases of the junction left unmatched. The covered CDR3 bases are TGTGCCAGCAGCTTAGGACTAGCTTCAGATACG. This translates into CASSLGLASDT. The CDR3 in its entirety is CASSLGLASDTQYF.

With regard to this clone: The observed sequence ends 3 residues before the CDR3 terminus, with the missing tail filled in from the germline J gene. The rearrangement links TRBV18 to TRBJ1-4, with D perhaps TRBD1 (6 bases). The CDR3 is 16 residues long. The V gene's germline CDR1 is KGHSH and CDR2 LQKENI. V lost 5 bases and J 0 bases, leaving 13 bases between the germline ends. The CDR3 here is CASSVIRDTTNEKLFF. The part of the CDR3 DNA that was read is TGTGCCAGCTCAGTTATCCGGGACACAACTAATGAAAAA.

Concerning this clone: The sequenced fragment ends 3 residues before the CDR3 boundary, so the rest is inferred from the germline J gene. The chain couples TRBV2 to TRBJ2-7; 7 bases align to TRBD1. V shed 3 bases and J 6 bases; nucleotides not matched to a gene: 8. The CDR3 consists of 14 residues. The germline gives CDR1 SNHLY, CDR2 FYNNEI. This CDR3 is CASSDVVTGVEQYF. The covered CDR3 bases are TGTGCCAGCAGTGATGTCGTAACAGGGGTCGAG.

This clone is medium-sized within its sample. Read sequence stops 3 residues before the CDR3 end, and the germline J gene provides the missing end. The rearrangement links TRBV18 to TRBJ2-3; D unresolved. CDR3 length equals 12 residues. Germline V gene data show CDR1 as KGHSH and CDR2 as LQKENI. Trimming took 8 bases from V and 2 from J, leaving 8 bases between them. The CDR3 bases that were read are TGTGCCAGCACCTATTCCACAGATACG. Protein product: CASTYSTDT. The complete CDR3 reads CASTYSTDTQYF.

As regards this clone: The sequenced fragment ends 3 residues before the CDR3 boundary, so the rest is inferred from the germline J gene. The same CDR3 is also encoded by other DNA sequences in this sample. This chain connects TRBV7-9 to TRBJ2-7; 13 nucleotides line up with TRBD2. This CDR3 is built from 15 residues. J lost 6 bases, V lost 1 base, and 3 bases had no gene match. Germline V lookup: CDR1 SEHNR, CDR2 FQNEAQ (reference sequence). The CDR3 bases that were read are TGTGCCAGCAGCTTAGGGACTAGCGGGAGAGCCGAG. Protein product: CASSLGTSGRAE. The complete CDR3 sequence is CASSLGTSGRAEQYF.

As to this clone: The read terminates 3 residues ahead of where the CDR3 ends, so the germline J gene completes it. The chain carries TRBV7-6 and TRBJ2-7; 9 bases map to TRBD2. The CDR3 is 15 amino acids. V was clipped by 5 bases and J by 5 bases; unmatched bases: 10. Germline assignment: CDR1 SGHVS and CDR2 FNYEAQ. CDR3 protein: CASSQSLAGSNEQYF. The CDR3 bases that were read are TGTGCCAGCAGCCAGAGTCTAGCGGGATCAAACGAG.

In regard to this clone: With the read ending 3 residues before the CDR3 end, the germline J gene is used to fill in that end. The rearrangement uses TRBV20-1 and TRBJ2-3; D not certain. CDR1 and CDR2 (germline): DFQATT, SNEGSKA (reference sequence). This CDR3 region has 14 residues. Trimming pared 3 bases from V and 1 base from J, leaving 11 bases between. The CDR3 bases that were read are TGCAGTGCTAGCCCCCTAGACCGCACAGATACG. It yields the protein CSASPLDRTDT. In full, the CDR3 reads CSASPLDRTDTQYF.

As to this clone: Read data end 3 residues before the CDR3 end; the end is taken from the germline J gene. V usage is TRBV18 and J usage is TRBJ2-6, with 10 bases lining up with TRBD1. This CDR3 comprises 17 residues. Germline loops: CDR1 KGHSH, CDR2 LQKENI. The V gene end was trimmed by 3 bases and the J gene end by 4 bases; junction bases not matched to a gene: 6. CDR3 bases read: TGTGCCAGCTCACCGGCGGGGACAGGGGCCGGGGCCAACGTC. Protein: CASSPAGTGAGANV. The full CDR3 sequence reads CASSPAGTGAGANVLTF.

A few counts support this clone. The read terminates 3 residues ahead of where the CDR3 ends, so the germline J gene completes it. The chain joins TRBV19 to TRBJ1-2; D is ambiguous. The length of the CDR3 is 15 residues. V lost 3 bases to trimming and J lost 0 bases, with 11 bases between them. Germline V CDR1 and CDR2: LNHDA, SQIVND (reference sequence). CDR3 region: CASSIARGTNYGYTF. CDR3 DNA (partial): TGTGCCAGTAGTATCGCGCGGGGAACTAACTATGGC.

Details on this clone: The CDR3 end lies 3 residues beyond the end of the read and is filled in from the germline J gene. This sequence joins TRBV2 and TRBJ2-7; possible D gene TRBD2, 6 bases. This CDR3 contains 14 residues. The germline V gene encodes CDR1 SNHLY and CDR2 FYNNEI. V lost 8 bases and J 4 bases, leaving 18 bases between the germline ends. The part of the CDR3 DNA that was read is TGTGCCAGCCGCGGGACTGTGGGGGGATACGAG. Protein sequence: CASRGTVGGYE. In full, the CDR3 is CASRGTVGGYEQYF.

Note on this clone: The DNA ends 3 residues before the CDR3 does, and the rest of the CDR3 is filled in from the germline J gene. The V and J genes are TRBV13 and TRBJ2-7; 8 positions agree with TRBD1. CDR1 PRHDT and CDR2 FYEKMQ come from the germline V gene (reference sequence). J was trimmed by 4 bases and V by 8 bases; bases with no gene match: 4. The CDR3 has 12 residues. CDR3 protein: CASGRGQYEQYF. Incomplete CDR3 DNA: TGTGCCAGCGGCAGGGGGCAATACGAG.

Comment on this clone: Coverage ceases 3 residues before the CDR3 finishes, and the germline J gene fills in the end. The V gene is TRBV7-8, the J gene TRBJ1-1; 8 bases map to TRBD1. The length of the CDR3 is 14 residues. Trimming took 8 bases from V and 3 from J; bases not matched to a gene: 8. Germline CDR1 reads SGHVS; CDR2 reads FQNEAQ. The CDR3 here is CASRGDRGDTEAFF. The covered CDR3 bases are TGTGCCAGCCGAGGTGACAGGGGAGACACTGAA.

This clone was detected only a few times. CDR3 sequence reads: CASSSRTDTQYF. The CDR3 bases that were read are TGTGCCAGCTCCTCTCGCACAGATACG. The V and J genes are TRBV18 and TRBJ2-3; D is undetermined. The read ends 3 residues early relative to the CDR3; the germline J gene fills the gap. CDR3 length: 12 residues. Germline V gives CDR1 KGHSH, CDR2 LQKENI. Between the trimmed V and J ends, which lost 6 bases and 1 base, there was a span of 5 bases.

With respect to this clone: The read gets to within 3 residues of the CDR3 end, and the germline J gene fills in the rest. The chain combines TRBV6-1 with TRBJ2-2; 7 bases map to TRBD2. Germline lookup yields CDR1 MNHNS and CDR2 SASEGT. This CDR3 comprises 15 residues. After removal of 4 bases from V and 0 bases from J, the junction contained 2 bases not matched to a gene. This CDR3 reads CASSAGLANTGELFF. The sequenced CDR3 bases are TGTGCCAGCAGTGCCGGACTAGCGAACACCGGGGAG.

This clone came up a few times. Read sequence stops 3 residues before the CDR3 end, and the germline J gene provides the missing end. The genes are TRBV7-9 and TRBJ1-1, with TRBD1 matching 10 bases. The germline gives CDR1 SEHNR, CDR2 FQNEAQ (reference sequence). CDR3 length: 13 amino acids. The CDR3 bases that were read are TGTGCCAGCAGCTTAATAGACAGGGGGCGC. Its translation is CASSLIDRGR. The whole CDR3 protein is CASSLIDRGRAFF.

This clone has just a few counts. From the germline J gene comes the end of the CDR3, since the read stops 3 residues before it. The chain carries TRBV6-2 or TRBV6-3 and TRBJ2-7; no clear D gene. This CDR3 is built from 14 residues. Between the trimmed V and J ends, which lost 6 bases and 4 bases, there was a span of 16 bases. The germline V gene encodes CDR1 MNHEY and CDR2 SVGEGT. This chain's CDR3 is CASRPAGSRYEQYF. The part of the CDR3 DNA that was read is TGTGCCAGCAGGCCGGCAGGAAGCAGGTACGAG.

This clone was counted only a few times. The sequenced CDR3 bases are TGTGCCAGCAGCCCCGGCCCAGTAGTAAGGGCTGAA. It specifies CASSPGPVVRAE. The entire CDR3 protein reads CASSPGPVVRAEAFF. V gene TRBV7-2 combines with J gene TRBJ1-1; no clear D. Sequencing ends 3 residues short of the CDR3 end; the germline J gene provides the rest. The CDR3 has 15 residues. The germline V gene encodes CDR1 SGHTA and CDR2 FQGNSA. With 5 bases removed from V and 6 bases from J, the gap between germline ends came to 19 bases. The full variable domain, its missing parts supplied by reference TRBV7-2 and TRBJ1-1, is GAGVSQSPSNKVTEKGKDVELRCDPISGHTALYWYRQSLGQGLEFLIYFQGNSAPDKSGLPSDRFSAERTGGSVSTLTIQRTQQEDSAVYLCASSPGPVVRAEAFFGQGTRLTVV.

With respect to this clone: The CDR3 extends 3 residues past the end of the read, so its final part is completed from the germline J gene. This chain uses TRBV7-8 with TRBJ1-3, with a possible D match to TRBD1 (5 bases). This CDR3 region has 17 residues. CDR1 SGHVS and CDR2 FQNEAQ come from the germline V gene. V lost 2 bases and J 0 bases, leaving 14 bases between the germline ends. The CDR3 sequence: CASSLKGVRTSGNTIYF. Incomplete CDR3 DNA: TGTGCCAGCAGCTTAAAAGGGGTCCGTACCTCTGGAAACACC.

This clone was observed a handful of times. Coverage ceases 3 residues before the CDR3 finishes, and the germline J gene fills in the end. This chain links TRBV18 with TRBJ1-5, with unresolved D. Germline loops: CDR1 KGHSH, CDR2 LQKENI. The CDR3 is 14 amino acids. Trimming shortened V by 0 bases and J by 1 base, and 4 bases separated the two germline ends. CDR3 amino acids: CASSPPQSNQPQHF. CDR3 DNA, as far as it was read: TGTGCCAGCTCACCACCTCAGAGCAATCAGCCC.

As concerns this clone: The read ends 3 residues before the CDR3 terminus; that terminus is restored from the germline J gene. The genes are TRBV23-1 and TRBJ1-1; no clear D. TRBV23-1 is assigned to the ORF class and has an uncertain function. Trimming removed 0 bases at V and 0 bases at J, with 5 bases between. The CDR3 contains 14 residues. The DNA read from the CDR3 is TGCGCCAGCAGTCAATCCTACCTGAACACTGAA. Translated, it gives CASSQSYLNTE. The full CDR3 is CASSQSYLNTEAFF.

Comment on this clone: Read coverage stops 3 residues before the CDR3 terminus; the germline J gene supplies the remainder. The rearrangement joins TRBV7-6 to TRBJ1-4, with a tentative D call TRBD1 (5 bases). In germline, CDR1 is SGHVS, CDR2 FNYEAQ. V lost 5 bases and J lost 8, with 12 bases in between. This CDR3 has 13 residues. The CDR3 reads CASSPGGREKLFF. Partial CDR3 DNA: TGTGCCAGCAGCCCCGGGGGACGGGAAAAA.

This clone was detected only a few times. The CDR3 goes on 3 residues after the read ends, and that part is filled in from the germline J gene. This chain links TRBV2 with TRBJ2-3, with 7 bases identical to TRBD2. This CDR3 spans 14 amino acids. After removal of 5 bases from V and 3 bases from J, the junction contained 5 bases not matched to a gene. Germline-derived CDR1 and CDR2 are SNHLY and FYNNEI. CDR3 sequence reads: CASSRTRGTDTQYF. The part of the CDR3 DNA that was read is TGTGCCAGCAGTAGGACTAGAGGTACAGATACG.

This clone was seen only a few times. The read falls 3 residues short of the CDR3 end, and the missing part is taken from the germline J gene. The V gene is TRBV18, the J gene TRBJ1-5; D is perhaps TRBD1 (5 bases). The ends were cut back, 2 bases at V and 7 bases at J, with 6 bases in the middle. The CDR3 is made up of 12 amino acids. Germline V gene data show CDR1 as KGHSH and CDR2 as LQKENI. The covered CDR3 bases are TGTGCCAGCTCACCAAGGGGCCAGCCC. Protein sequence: CASSPRGQP. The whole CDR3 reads CASSPRGQPQHF. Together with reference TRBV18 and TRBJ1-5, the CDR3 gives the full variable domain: NAGVMQNPRHLVRRRGQEARLRCSPMKGHSHVYWYRQLPEEGLKFMVYLQKENIIDESGMPKERFSAEFPKEGPSILRIQQVVRGDSAAYFCASSPRGQPQHFGDGTRLSIL.

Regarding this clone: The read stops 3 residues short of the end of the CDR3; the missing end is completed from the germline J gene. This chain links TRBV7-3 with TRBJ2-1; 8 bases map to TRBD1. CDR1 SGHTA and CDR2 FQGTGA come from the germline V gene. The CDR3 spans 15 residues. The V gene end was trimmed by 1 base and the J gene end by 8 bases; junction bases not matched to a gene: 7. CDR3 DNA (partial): TGTGCCAGCAGCTTAATAGGGTCAGGGGGCGATGAG. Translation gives CASSLIGSGGDE. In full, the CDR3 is CASSLIGSGGDEQFF.

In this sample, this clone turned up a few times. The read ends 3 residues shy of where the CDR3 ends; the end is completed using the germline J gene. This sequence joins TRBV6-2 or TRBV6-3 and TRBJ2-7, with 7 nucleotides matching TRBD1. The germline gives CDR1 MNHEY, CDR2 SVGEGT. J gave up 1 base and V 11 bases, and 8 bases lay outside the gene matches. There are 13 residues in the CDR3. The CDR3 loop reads CAGRQGSSYEQYF. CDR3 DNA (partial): TGTGCCGGAAGACAGGGATCTTCCTACGAG.

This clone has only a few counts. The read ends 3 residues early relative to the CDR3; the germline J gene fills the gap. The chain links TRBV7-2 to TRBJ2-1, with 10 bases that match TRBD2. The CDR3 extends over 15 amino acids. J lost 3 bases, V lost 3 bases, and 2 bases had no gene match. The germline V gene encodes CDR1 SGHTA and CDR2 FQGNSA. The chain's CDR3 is CASSFSSGGYNEQFF. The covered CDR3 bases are TGTGCCAGCAGCTTCTCTAGCGGGGGCTACAATGAG.

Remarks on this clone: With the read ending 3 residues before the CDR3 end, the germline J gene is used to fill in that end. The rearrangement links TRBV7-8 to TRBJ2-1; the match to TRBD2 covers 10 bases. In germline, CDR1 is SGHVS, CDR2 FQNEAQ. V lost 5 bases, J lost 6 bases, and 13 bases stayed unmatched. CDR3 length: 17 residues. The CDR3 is CASSLLAGVGLFNEQFF. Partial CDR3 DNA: TGTGCCAGCAGCCTCCTAGCGGGAGTGGGACTTTTCAATGAG.